This is a list of T cell receptor beta chains from one sample in a study of T cells in Graves' hyperthyroidism and ophthalmopathy. TCRdb independently ran MiXCR on the multiplex PCR reads; one entry per CDR3 protein. The sample contains around 620,000 distinct CDR3 sequences, around 16% of which appear only once. Material: blood. Receptors were obtained from a woman aged 25 to 39 with Graves' hyperthyroidism. Both conserved end residues are part of each CDR3. Fields, in order: V gene, clone size, D gene, J gene, CDR3 protein, CDR3 DNA. The D gene is left open where the match is weak. Clone size is given for some rows only: seen once, a few or many times, or a class if the clone is expanded.

V gene: TRBV5-4; clone size: -; D gene: -; J gene: TRBJ2-5; CDR3 protein: CASSLGGGKYF; CDR3 DNA: TGTGCCAGCAGCTTGGGAGGGGGAAAGTACTTC
V gene: TRBV28; clone size: many; D gene: TRBD1; J gene: TRBJ1-1; CDR3 protein: CASSLGTGETEAFF; CDR3 DNA: TGTGCCAGCAGTTTAGGGACAGGGGAAACTGAAGCTTTCTTT
V gene: TRBV20-1; clone size: -; D gene: -; J gene: TRBJ2-1; CDR3 protein: CSARDRALAGNNEQFF; CDR3 DNA: TGCAGTGCTAGAGATCGCGCTCTGGCGGGGAACAATGAGCAGTTCTTC
V gene: TRBV24-1; clone size: -; D gene: TRBD1; J gene: TRBJ2-1; CDR3 protein: CATSDLWTGTFNEQFF; CDR3 DNA: TGTGCCACCAGTGATTTGTGGACAGGGACGTTCAATGAGCAGTTCTTC
V gene: TRBV28; clone size: few; D gene: -; J gene: TRBJ1-5; CDR3 protein: CASSLRSPGGNQPQHF; CDR3 DNA: TGTGCCAGCAGTTTAAGAAGCCCCGGCGGCAATCAGCCCCAGCATTTT
V gene: TRBV27; clone size: many; D gene: -; J gene: TRBJ2-3; CDR3 protein: CASSPRSRSGGTDTQYF; CDR3 DNA: TGTGCCAGCAGTCCACGTTCGAGGTCAGGGGGCACAGATACGCAGTATTTT
V gene: TRBV7-2; clone size: many; D gene: TRBD2; J gene: TRBJ2-2; CDR3 protein: CASSPRLGSTGTTLTGELFF; CDR3 DNA: TGTGCCAGCAGCCCCCGCCTGGGCAGTACCGGGACTACACTCACCGGGGAGCTGTTTTTT
V gene: TRBV27; clone size: few; D gene: TRBD2; J gene: TRBJ2-2; CDR3 protein: CATSGGNTGELFF; CDR3 DNA: TGTGCGACTAGCGGGGGGAACACCGGGGAGCTGTTTTTT
V gene: TRBV3-1; clone size: many; D gene: -; J gene: TRBJ2-1; CDR3 protein: CASSQELGRSSYNEQFF; CDR3 DNA: TGTGCCAGCAGCCAAGAGTTAGGTAGGAGCTCCTACAATGAGCAGTTCTTC
V gene: TRBV11-3; clone size: -; D gene: -; J gene: TRBJ2-1; CDR3 protein: CASSSRSSGTFYNEQFF; CDR3 DNA: TGTGCCAGCAGCTCCCGGAGCAGCGGGACATTCTACAATGAGCAGTTCTTC
V gene: TRBV29-1; clone size: few; D gene: -; J gene: TRBJ2-1; CDR3 protein: CSAHGTYYNEQFF; CDR3 DNA: TGCAGCGCCCACGGGACATACTACAATGAGCAGTTCTTC
V gene: TRBV19; clone size: -; D gene: -; J gene: TRBJ1-5; CDR3 protein: CASSMGQGGQPQHF; CDR3 DNA: TGTGCCAGTAGTATGGGGCAGGGAGGTCAGCCCCAGCATTTT
V gene: TRBV30; clone size: few; D gene: -; J gene: TRBJ1-2; CDR3 protein: CAWSVLDVWGYTF; CDR3 DNA: TGTGCCTGGAGTGTACTCGACGTGTGGGGCTACACCTTC
V gene: TRBV20-1; clone size: few; D gene: -; J gene: TRBJ2-7; CDR3 protein: CSASGGNSYEQYF; CDR3 DNA: TGCAGTGCTAGTGGCGGTAACTCCTACGAGCAGTACTTC
V gene: TRBV11-3; clone size: many; D gene: TRBD1; J gene: TRBJ2-1; CDR3 protein: CASRRGPESDEQFF; CDR3 DNA: TGTGCCAGCAGGAGGGGGCCAGAGAGCGATGAGCAGTTCTTC
V gene: TRBV19; clone size: few; D gene: TRBD2; J gene: TRBJ2-2; CDR3 protein: CASSSRTSGKTGELFF; CDR3 DNA: TGTGCCAGTAGTTCCCGGACTAGCGGGAAGACCGGGGAGCTGTTTTTT
V gene: TRBV6-1; clone size: few; D gene: TRBD1; J gene: TRBJ2-7; CDR3 protein: CASSEHRGISEQYF; CDR3 DNA: TGTGCCAGCAGCGAACACAGGGGTATCTCCGAGCAGTACTTC
V gene: TRBV6-1; clone size: many; D gene: -; J gene: TRBJ1-1; CDR3 protein: CASSEARELTTEAFF; CDR3 DNA: TGTGCCAGCAGTGAAGCGCGGGAATTAACCACTGAAGCTTTCTTT
V gene: TRBV27; clone size: -; D gene: -; J gene: TRBJ1-4; CDR3 protein: CASSMTSAANEKLFF; CDR3 DNA: TGTGCCAGCAGTATGACATCTGCAGCCAATGAAAAACTGTTTTTT
V gene: TRBV12-3/TRBV12-4; clone size: -; D gene: -; J gene: TRBJ1-2; CDR3 protein: CASAFGSYGYTF; CDR3 DNA: TGTGCCAGCGCCTTCGGGAGCTATGGCTACACCTTC
V gene: TRBV15; clone size: many; D gene: -; J gene: TRBJ2-3; CDR3 protein: CATSRDPGVGDTQYF; CDR3 DNA: TGTGCCACCAGCAGAGATCCGGGTGTGGGAGATACGCAGTATTTT
V gene: TRBV20-1; clone size: -; D gene: TRBD1; J gene: TRBJ1-5; CDR3 protein: CSAAGQEDRQPQHF; CDR3 DNA: TGCAGTGCTGCGGGACAGGAAGACCGTCAGCCCCAGCATTTT
V gene: TRBV19; clone size: -; D gene: -; J gene: TRBJ2-4; CDR3 protein: CASSIGLAKNIQYF; CDR3 DNA: TGTGCCAGTAGTATAGGACTAGCCAAAAACATTCAGTACTTC
V gene: TRBV7-9; clone size: -; D gene: TRBD2; J gene: TRBJ2-1; CDR3 protein: CASSRLAGQNNEQFF; CDR3 DNA: TGTGCCAGCAGCCGTCTAGCGGGGCAGAACAATGAGCAGTTCTTC
V gene: TRBV4-2; clone size: -; D gene: TRBD1; J gene: TRBJ2-2; CDR3 protein: CASSQAWTGSAGELFF; CDR3 DNA: TGTGCCAGCAGCCAAGCTTGGACAGGGTCGGCCGGGGAGCTGTTTTTT
V gene: TRBV14; clone size: many; D gene: -; J gene: TRBJ2-1; CDR3 protein: CASSQRGLYNEQFF; CDR3 DNA: TGTGCCAGCAGCCAAAGGGGTCTGTACAATGAGCAGTTCTTC
V gene: TRBV6-1; clone size: many; D gene: TRBD2; J gene: TRBJ2-5; CDR3 protein: CASSHHLAGGVRETQYF; CDR3 DNA: TGTGCCAGCAGCCACCACTTAGCGGGAGGGGTCCGAGAGACCCAGTACTTC
V gene: TRBV6-5; clone size: many; D gene: -; J gene: TRBJ2-5; CDR3 protein: CASSYSSIQGETQYF; CDR3 DNA: TGTGCCAGCAGTTACTCGTCAATACAGGGAGAGACCCAGTACTTC
V gene: TRBV5-4; clone size: few; D gene: TRBD1; J gene: TRBJ2-3; CDR3 protein: CASRGWPGGPADTQYF; CDR3 DNA: TGTGCCAGCAGGGGATGGCCAGGGGGACCAGCAGATACGCAGTATTTT
V gene: TRBV7-2; clone size: few; D gene: TRBD1; J gene: TRBJ2-3; CDR3 protein: CASSSTGVGTDTQYF; CDR3 DNA: TGTGCCAGCAGCTCAACAGGGGTGGGCACAGATACGCAGTATTTT
V gene: TRBV5-6; clone size: -; D gene: TRBD1; J gene: TRBJ2-2; CDR3 protein: CASTPTDRDTGELFF; CDR3 DNA: TGTGCCAGCACCCCCACCGACAGGGACACCGGGGAGCTGTTTTTT
V gene: TRBV6-2/TRBV6-3; clone size: -; D gene: TRBD1; J gene: TRBJ2-5; CDR3 protein: CASRIQGAETQYF; CDR3 DNA: TGTGCCAGCAGGATCCAGGGGGCCGAGACCCAGTACTTC
V gene: TRBV28; clone size: few; D gene: -; J gene: TRBJ1-5; CDR3 protein: CASSSAGTILNSNQPQHF; CDR3 DNA: TGTGCCAGCAGTTCGGCAGGGACGATCCTAAATAGCAATCAGCCCCAGCATTTT
V gene: TRBV6-1; clone size: many; D gene: -; J gene: TRBJ2-2; CDR3 protein: CASSEAGQLTNTGELFF; CDR3 DNA: TGTGCCAGCAGTGAAGCAGGCCAGCTCACGAACACCGGGGAGCTGTTTTTT
V gene: TRBV28; clone size: many; D gene: TRBD2; J gene: TRBJ2-1; CDR3 protein: CASSRKLAGIYNEQFF; CDR3 DNA: TGTGCCAGCAGTAGGAAACTAGCGGGTATCTACAATGAGCAGTTCTTC
V gene: TRBV20-1; clone size: -; D gene: -; J gene: TRBJ2-3; CDR3 protein: CSARYLGVVYSTDTQYF; CDR3 DNA: TGCAGTGCTAGATATCTGGGGGTGGTATATAGCACAGATACGCAGTATTTT
V gene: TRBV9; clone size: many; D gene: -; J gene: TRBJ2-1; CDR3 protein: CASSVGTNKYNEQFF; CDR3 DNA: TGTGCCAGCAGCGTAGGAACGAACAAATACAATGAGCAGTTCTTC
V gene: TRBV11-2; clone size: many; D gene: -; J gene: TRBJ1-1; CDR3 protein: CASSQRGAENTEAFF; CDR3 DNA: TGTGCCAGCAGCCAGAGGGGGGCCGAGAACACTGAAGCTTTCTTT
V gene: TRBV11-2; clone size: few; D gene: TRBD2; J gene: TRBJ2-1; CDR3 protein: CASSLGSGRGISYNEQFF; CDR3 DNA: TGTGCCAGCAGCTTAGGGAGCGGGAGGGGTATCTCCTACAATGAGCAGTTCTTC
V gene: TRBV11-3; clone size: few; D gene: TRBD2; J gene: TRBJ2-3; CDR3 protein: CASSFNSGSTDTQYF; CDR3 DNA: TGTGCCAGCAGCTTTAATAGCGGGAGCACAGATACGCAGTATTTT
V gene: TRBV5-4; clone size: -; D gene: -; J gene: TRBJ2-1; CDR3 protein: CASSTDWGEQFF; CDR3 DNA: TGTGCCAGCAGCACGGACTGGGGTGAGCAGTTCTTC
V gene: TRBV20-1; clone size: few; D gene: TRBD2; J gene: TRBJ2-7; CDR3 protein: CSAREAGGVGYEQYF; CDR3 DNA: TGCAGTGCTAGAGAAGCGGGAGGGGTTGGCTACGAGCAGTACTTC
V gene: TRBV28; clone size: many; D gene: -; J gene: TRBJ2-7; CDR3 protein: CAIQSSAYEQYF; CDR3 DNA: TGTGCCATCCAATCTAGCGCCTACGAGCAGTACTTC
V gene: TRBV29-1; clone size: many; D gene: -; J gene: TRBJ2-1; CDR3 protein: CSVEDPAGTGYNEQFF; CDR3 DNA: TGCAGCGTTGAAGATCCCGCCGGGACGGGGTACAATGAGCAGTTCTTC
V gene: TRBV27; clone size: -; D gene: -; J gene: TRBJ2-7; CDR3 protein: CASMGESYEQYF; CDR3 DNA: TGTGCCAGCATGGGGGAATCCTACGAGCAGTACTTC
V gene: TRBV12-3/TRBV12-4; clone size: -; D gene: -; J gene: TRBJ1-3; CDR3 protein: CASRVRGEDTIYF; CDR3 DNA: TGTGCCAGCAGGGTTCGGGGAGAAGACACCATATATTTT
V gene: TRBV6-2/TRBV6-3; clone size: few; D gene: TRBD1; J gene: TRBJ2-1; CDR3 protein: CASSYSQGARAGFF; CDR3 DNA: TGTGCCAGCAGTTACTCGCAGGGGGCTCGGGCGGGGTTCTTC
V gene: TRBV7-8; clone size: many; D gene: TRBD1; J gene: TRBJ2-7; CDR3 protein: CASSLSPGQGSWEQYF; CDR3 DNA: TGTGCCAGCAGCTTATCCCCGGGACAGGGGAGTTGGGAGCAGTACTTC
V gene: TRBV11-2; clone size: many; D gene: -; J gene: TRBJ2-3; CDR3 protein: CASSFQDTQYF; CDR3 DNA: TGTGCCAGCAGCTTCCAAGATACGCAGTATTTT
V gene: TRBV20-1; clone size: many; D gene: -; J gene: TRBJ2-7; CDR3 protein: CSALFGTGGEQYF; CDR3 DNA: TGCAGTGCCCTGTTCGGGACTGGCGGCGAGCAGTACTTC
V gene: TRBV20-1; clone size: many; D gene: -; J gene: TRBJ1-5; CDR3 protein: CSAPSGRSNQPQHF; CDR3 DNA: TGCAGTGCTCCCAGCGGGCGGAGCAATCAGCCCCAGCATTTT
V gene: TRBV6-6; clone size: few; D gene: TRBD1; J gene: TRBJ2-1; CDR3 protein: CASSYGWDRANNEQFF; CDR3 DNA: TGTGCCAGCAGTTACGGATGGGACAGGGCGAACAATGAGCAGTTCTTC